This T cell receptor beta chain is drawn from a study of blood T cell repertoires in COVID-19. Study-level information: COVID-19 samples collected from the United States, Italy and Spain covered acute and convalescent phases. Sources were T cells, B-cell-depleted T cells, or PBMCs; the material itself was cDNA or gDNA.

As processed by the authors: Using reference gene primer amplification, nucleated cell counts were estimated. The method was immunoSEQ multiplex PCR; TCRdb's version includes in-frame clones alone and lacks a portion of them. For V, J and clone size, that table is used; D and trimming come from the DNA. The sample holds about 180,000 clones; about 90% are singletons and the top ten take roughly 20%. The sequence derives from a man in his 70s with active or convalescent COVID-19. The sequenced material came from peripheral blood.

The CDR3 coding sequence is TGTGCCTGGAGTGTAGGGGCCGGCAGAACTCAGCCCCAGCATTTT. Amino acids: CAWSVGAGRTQPQHF. The V call is TRBV30, the J call TRBJ1-5; tentative D call: TRBD1 (5 bases). Trimming cost V 0 bases and J 6 bases, with 15 bases left between them. The CDR3 is 15 residues long. CDR1 and CDR2 (germline): GTSNPN, SVGIG (reference sequence).